The sequence of this T cell receptor beta chain was determined in a study of cytomegalovirus exposure and HLA in healthy donors. Produced via immunoSEQ multiplex PCR; TCRdb's table is partial and in-frame only. Of roughly 170,000 clones in the sample, 84% are singletons; the top ten hold 2.5% to 3%. With V trimmed by 4 bases and J by 4 bases, 5 bases remained unmatched. This CDR3 has 14 residues. Germline CDR1 and CDR2: MNHNS and SASEGT. This clonotype was obtained from a woman aged 18-29 years in good health and CMV-seropositive. The rearrangement joins TRBV6-1 to TRBJ1-1; 8 nucleotides line up with TRBD1. Material for sequencing was PBMCs. CDR3 coding DNA: TGTGCCAGCAGTGGATACAGGGGGAGCACTGAAGCTTTCTTT. Its protein product is CASSGYRGSTEAFF.